This TCR beta chain was identified during a study of T cell changes during pregnancy in multiple sclerosis. Germline assignment: CDR1 PRHDT and CDR2 FYEKMQ (reference sequence). V was clipped by 4 bases and J by 4 bases, with 13 bases between them. The CDR3 is made up of 15 amino acids. This clone was counted once. The data were produced by immunoSEQ multiplex PCR, yet TCRdb's version contains in-frame clones alone and is incomplete. The table records approximately 70,000 clones, 92% of them present only once. V usage is TRBV13 and J usage is TRBJ2-2, with D maybe TRBD1 (6 bases). The sample consisted of peripheral blood, taken in the second trimester of pregnancy. The receptor was derived from a female donor in good health, enrolled as a control in a pregnancy study. This chain's CDR3 is CASSYTGSPTGELFF. The DNA for the CDR3 is TGTGCCAGCAGCTACACAGGGTCCCCCACCGGGGAGCTGTTTTTT.